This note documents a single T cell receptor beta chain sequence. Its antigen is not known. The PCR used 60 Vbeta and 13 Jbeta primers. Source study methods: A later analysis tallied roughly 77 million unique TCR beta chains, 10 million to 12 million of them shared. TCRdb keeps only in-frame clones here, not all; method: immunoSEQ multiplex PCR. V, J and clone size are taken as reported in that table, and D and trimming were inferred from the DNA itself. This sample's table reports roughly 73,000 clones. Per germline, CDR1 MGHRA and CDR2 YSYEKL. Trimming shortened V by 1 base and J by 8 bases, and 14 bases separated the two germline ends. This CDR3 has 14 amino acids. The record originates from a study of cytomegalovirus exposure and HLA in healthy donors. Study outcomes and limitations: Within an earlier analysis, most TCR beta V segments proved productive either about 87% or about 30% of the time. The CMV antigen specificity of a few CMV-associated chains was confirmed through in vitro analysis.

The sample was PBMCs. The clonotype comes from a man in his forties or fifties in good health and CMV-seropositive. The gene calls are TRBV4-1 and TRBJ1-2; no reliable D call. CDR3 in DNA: TGCGCCAGCAGCCAAGTACTGTCCTCCGAGGGCTACACCTTC. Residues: CASSQVLSSEGYTF.